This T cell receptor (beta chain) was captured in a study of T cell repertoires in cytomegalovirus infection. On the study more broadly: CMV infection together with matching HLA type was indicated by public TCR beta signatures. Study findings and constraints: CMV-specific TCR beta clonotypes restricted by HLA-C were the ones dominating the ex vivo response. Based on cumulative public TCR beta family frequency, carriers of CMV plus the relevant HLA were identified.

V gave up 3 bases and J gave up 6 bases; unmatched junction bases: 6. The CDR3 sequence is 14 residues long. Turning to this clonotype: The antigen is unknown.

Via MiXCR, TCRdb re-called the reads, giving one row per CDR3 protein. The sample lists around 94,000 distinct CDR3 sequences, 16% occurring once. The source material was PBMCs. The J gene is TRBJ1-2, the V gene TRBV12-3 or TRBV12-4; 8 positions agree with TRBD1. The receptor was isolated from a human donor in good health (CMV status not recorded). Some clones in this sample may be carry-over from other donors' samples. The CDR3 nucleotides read TGTGCCAGCAGTTTTCAGGGGGCGATAAATGGCTACACCTTC. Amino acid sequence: CASSFQGAINGYTF.